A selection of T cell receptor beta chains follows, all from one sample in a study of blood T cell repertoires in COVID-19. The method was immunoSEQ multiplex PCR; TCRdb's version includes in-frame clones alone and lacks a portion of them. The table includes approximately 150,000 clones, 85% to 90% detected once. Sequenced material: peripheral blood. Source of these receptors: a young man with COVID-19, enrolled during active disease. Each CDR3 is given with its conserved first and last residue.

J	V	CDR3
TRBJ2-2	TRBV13	CASSETGLPGELFF
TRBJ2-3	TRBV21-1	CASSLERELAGQPRVTQYF
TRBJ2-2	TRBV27	CASSLRTTSHTGELFF
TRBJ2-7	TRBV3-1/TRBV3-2	CASSRTEGEQYF
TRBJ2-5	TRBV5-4	CASSPGLAEETQYF
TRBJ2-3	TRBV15	CATSSALGGTQYF
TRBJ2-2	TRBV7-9	CASSPRDREITGELFF
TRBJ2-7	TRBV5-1	CASSGGQGDEQYF
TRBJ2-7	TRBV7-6	CASSPRGSSYEQYF
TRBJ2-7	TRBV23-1	CASSQSASGRDWGYEQYF
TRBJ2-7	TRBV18	CASSPGTGSSEQYF
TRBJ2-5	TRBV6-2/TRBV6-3	CASSFRTGGLETQYF
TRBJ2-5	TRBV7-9	CASSTTGTETQYF
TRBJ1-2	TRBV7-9	CASSLGGQGARDYGYTF
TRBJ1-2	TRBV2	CASKDGRANYGYTF
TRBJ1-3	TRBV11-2	CASSFNLKVSGNTIYF
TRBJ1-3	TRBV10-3	CATNRDTSGNTIYF
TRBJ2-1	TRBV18	CASSPLGTGGNEQFF
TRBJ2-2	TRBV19	CASSTRTSGRRNGELFF
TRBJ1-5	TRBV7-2	CASSFDSSNQPQHF
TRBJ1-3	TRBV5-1	CASSLASGGSGNTIYF
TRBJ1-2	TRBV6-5	CASRSTGVGGYTF
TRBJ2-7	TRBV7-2	CASSMPTSGVYEQYF
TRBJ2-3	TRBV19	CASSQSWGPDTQYF
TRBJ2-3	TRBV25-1	CASRGTTSGRGTQYF
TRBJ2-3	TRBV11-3	CASSVGTSGSTDTQYF
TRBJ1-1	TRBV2	CASSDGSPFEAFF
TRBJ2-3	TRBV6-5	CASSRSSDSTDTQYF
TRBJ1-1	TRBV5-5	CASSPQGGMNTEAFF
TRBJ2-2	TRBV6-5	CASSRRGGATGELFF
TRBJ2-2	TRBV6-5	CASSFRTGFNTGELFF
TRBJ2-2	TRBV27	CASSSRVPLYTGELFF
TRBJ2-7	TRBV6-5	CASSFLAGGAYEQYF
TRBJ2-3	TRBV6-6	CASSRIPLQGRGTDTQYF
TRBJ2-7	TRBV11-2	CASSYGTDYEQYF
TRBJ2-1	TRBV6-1	CASSETWTANEQFF
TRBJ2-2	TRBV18	CASSPRGGMNTGELFF
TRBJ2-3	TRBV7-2	CASSLQAGRVGDTQYF